The sequence of this TCR beta chain was determined in a study of Ad26.COV2.S vaccination and SARS-CoV-2 variants. The overall study: By the intramuscular route, Ad26.COV2.S was given once, or twice 56 days apart.

Produced via immunoSEQ multiplex PCR; TCRdb's table is partial and in-frame only. Among fewer than 600,000 clones, 80% to 90% were seen once, and the ten largest hold around 1.8%. Treatment given: 15 to 20 received Ad26.COV2.S at low or high dose, single or two shots; about 5 received placebo; per-sample allocation not given. At day 63 after the first vaccine or placebo injection, samples were drawn. The sequence came from a person aged 18-65 years who received the Ad26.COV2.S COVID-19 vaccine or a placebo. This material consisted of peripheral blood, taken in a trial of Ad26.COV2.S vaccine versus placebo.

This chain's CDR3 is CASRIGGDEAFF. CDR3 sequence (DNA): TGTGCCAGCAGGATAGGGGGAGATGAAGCTTTCTTT. The rearrangement links TRBV25-1 to TRBJ1-1; D is possibly TRBD1 (6 bases). The CDR3 is made up of 12 amino acids. Trimming shortened V by 6 bases and J by 7 bases, and 12 bases separated the two germline ends. CDR1 MGHDK and CDR2 SYGVNS come from the germline V gene.